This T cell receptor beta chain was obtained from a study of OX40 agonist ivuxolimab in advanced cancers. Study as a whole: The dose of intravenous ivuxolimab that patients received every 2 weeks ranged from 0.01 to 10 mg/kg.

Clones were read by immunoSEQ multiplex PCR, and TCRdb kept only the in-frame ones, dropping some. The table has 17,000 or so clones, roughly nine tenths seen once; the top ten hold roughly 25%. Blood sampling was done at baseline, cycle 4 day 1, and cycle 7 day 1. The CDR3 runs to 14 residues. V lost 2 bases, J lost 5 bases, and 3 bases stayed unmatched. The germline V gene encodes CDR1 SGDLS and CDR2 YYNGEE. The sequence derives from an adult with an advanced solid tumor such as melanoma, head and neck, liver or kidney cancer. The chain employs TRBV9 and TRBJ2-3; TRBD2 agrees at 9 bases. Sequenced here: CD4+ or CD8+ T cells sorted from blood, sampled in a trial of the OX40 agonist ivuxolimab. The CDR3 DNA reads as TGTGCCAGCAGCGTGGCGGGGGGGCAAGATACGCAGTATTTT. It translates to CASSVAGGQDTQYF.